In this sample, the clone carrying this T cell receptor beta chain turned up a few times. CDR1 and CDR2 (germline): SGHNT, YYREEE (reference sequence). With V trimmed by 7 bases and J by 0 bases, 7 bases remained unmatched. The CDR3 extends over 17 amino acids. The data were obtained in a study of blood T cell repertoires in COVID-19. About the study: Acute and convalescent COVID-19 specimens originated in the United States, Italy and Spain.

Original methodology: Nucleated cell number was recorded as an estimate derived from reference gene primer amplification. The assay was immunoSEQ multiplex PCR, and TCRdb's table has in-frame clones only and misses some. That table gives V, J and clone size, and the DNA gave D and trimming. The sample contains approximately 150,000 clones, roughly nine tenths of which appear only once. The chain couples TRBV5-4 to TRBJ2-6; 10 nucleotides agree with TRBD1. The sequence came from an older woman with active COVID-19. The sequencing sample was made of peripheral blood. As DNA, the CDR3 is TGTGCCAGCGGACAGGGGGGGTTCATCTCTGGGGCCAACGTCCTGACTTTC. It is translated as CASGQGGFISGANVLTF.